The clone carrying this T cell receptor beta chain came up a few times. This record comes from a study of T cell repertoires in cytomegalovirus infection. Across the whole study: Signatures in public TCR beta sequences pointed to both CMV infection and matching HLA type.

Trimming left V 1 base short and J 0 bases short, with 6 bases between. Germline-derived CDR1 and CDR2 are DFQATT and SNEGSKA (reference sequence). The CDR3 sequence is 14 residues long. Each CDR3 protein gets one entry after TCRdb re-called the reads with MiXCR. The data contain approximately 170,000 distinct CDR3 sequences, roughly 15% of them seen just once; the ten biggest clones take up about 17%. Sequenced: CD8+ T cells from PBMCs. The chain carries TRBV20-1 and TRBJ1-4, with D uncertain. The origin of this receptor is a human donor in good health (CMV status not recorded). Some clones in this sample may be carry-over from other donors' samples. CDR3 sequence reads: CSARVSATNEKLFF. CDR3 in DNA: TGCAGTGCTAGAGTCAGCGCAACTAATGAAAAACTGTTTTTT.